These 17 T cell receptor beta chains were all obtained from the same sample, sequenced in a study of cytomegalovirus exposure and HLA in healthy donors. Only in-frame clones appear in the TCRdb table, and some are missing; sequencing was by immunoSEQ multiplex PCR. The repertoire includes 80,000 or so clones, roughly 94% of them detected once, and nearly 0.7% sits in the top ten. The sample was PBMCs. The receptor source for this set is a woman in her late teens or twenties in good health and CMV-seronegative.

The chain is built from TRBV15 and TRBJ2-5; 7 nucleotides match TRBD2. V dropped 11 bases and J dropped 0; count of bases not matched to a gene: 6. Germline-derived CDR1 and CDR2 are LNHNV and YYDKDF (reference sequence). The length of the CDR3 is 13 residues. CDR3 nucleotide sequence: TGTGCCTCAGGAGCGGGGTACCAAGAGACCCAGTACTTC. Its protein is CASGAGYQETQYF.

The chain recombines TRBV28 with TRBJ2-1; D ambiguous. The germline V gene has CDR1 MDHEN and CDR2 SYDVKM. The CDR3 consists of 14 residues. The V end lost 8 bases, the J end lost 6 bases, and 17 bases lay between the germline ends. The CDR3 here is CASQRRSAFNEQFF. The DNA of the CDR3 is TGTGCCAGCCAGCGCCGTTCAGCGTTCAATGAGCAGTTCTTC.

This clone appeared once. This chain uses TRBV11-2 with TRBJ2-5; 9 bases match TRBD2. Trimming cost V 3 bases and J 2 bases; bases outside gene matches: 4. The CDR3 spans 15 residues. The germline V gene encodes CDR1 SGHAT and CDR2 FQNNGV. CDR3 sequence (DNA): TGTGCCAGCAGCTTTACTAGCGGGCGACAAGAGACCCAGTACTTC. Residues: CASSFTSGRQETQYF.

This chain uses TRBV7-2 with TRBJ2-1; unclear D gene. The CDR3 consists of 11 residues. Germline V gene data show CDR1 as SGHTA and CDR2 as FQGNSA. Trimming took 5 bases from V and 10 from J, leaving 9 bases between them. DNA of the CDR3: TGTGCCAGCAGCGAGTATTGGGAGCAGTTCTTC. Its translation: CASSEYWEQFF. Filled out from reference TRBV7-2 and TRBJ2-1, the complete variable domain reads GAGVSQSPSNKVTEKGKDVELRCDPISGHTALYWYRQSLGQGLEFLIYFQGNSAPDKSGLPSDRFSAERTGGSVSTLTIQRTQQEDSAVYLCASSEYWEQFFGPGTRLTVL.

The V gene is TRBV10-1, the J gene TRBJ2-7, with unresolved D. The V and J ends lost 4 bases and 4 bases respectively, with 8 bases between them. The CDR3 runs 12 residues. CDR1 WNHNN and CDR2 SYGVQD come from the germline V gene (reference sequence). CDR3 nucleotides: TGCGCCAGCAGTGTGAGTAGTTACGAGCAGTACTTC. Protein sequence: CASSVSSYEQYF.

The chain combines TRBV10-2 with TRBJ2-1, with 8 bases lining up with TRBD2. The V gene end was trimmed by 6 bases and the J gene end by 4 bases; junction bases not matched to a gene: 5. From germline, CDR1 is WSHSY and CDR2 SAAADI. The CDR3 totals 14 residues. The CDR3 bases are TGCGCCAGCAGAAGGAGCGGGAGTTACAATGAGCAGTTCTTC. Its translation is CASRRSGSYNEQFF.

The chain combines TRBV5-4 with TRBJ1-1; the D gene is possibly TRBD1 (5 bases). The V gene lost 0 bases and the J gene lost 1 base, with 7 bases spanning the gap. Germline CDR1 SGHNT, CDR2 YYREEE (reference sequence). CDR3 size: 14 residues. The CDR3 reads CASSLVGANTEAFF. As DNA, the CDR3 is TGTGCCAGCAGCTTGGTAGGGGCGAACACTGAAGCTTTCTTT.

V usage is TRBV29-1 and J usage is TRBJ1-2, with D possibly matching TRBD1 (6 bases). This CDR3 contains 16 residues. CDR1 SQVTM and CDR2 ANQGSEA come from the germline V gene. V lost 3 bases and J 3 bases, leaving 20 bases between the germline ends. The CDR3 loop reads CSVDPSQGLRYYGYTF. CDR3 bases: TGCAGCGTTGATCCATCACAGGGTTTAAGGTACTATGGCTACACCTTC.

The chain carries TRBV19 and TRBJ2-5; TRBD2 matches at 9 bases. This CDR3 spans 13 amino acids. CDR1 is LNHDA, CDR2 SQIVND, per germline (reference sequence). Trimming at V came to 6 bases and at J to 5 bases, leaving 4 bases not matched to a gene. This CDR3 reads CASRASGVETQYF. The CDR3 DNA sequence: TGTGCCAGTAGAGCTAGCGGGGTTGAGACCCAGTACTTC.

The CDR3 sequence is CASSLSFGRDKETQYF. The CDR3 nucleotides are TGTGCCAGCAGCTTAAGTTTCGGCAGGGATAAGGAGACCCAGTACTTC. The chain carries TRBV7-9 and TRBJ2-5, with D perhaps TRBD1 (5 bases). CDR1 and CDR2 (germline): SEHNR, FQNEAQ (reference sequence). The CDR3 consists of 16 residues. V was shortened by 2 bases and J by 5 bases, with 18 bases between the two germline ends.

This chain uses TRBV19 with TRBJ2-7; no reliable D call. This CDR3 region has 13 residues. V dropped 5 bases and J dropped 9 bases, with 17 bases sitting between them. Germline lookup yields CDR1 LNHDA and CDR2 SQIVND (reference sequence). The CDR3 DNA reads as TGTGCCAGTAGTTTTACAGAAGGTAAAGGGCAGTACTTC. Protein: CASSFTEGKGQYF.

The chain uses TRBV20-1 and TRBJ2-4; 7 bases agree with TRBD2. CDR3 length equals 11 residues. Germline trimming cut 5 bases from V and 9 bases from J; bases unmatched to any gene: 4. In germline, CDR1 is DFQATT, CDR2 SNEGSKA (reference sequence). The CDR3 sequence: CSAVTSPIQYF. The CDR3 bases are TGCAGTGCTGTGACTAGCCCCATTCAGTACTTC.

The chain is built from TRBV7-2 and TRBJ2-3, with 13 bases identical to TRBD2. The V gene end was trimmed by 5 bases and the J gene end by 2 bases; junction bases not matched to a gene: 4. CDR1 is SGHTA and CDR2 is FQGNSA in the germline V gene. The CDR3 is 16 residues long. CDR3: CASSQGLAGNTDTQYF. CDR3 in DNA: TGTGCCAGCAGCCAGGGACTAGCGGGGAACACAGATACGCAGTATTTT.

This chain's CDR3 is CSVGSLAAEAFF. The CDR3 DNA follows: TGCAGCGTTGGGTCCTTAGCTGCTGAAGCTTTCTTT. The chain combines TRBV29-1 with TRBJ1-1, with D hard to call. CDR3 length: 12 amino acids. V was trimmed by 4 bases and J by 6 bases, leaving 12 bases between them. CDR1 SQVTM and CDR2 ANQGSEA come from the germline V gene.

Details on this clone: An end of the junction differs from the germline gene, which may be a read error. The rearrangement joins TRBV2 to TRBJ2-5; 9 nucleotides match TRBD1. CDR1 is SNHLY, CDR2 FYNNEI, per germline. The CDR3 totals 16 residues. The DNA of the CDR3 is TGTGCCAGTAGTGGAAACAACAGGGGGCCGGCGGAGACCCAGTACTTC. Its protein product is CASSGNNRGPAETQYF. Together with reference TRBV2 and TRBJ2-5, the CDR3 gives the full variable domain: EPEVTQTPSHQVTQMGQEVILRCVPISNHLYFYWYRQILGQKVEFLVSFYNNEISEKSEIFDDQFSVERPDGSNFTLKIRSTKLEDSAMYFCASSGNNRGPAETQYFGPGTRLLVL.

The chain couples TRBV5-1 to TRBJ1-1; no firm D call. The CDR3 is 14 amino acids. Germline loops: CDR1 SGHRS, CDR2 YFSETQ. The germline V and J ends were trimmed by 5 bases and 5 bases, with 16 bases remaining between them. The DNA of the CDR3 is TGCGCCAGCAGAGAGTGGCAGGCGCCGACTGAAGCTTTCTTT. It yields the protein CASREWQAPTEAFF.

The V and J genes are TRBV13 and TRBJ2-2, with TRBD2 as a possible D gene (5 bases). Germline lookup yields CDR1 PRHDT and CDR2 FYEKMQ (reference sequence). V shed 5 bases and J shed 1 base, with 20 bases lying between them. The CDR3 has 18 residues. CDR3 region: CASSPLRGRHLNTGELFF. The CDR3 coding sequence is TGTGCCAGCAGCCCCCTACGAGGGCGCCATCTGAACACCGGGGAGCTGTTTTTT.